This T cell receptor beta chain was identified during a study of tumor and adjacent non-tumor tissue in lung cancer. No cell sorting was done before RNA was extracted from the tissue. Distant lung tissue was collected more than 3 cm away from the tumor edge. Notes on this clonotype: Its target is unknown.

TCRbeta libraries were built with three rounds of nested PCR, modified from ARM-PCR. Each CDR3 protein gets one entry after TCRdb re-called the multiplex PCR reads with MiXCR. The sample lists 70,000 to 90,000 distinct CDR3 sequences, approximately 80% occurring once. Germline values: CDR1 MNHNS, CDR2 SASEGT. The V end was cut by 8 bases, the J end by 5 bases, with 21 bases between. The CDR3 extends over 15 amino acids. Study-level points and caveats: Tumor tissue had significantly higher TCR diversity than normal lung.

The sample consisted of distant non-tumor lung tissue. The chain carries TRBV6-1 and TRBJ2-5; D unresolved. This receptor was identified in a man aged 55 to 70 with non-small cell lung cancer. CDR3 DNA: TGTGCCAGCTGCCCCCGTCCCCTCTCAAACGAGACCCAGTACTTC. Amino acid sequence: CASCPRPLSNETQYF.